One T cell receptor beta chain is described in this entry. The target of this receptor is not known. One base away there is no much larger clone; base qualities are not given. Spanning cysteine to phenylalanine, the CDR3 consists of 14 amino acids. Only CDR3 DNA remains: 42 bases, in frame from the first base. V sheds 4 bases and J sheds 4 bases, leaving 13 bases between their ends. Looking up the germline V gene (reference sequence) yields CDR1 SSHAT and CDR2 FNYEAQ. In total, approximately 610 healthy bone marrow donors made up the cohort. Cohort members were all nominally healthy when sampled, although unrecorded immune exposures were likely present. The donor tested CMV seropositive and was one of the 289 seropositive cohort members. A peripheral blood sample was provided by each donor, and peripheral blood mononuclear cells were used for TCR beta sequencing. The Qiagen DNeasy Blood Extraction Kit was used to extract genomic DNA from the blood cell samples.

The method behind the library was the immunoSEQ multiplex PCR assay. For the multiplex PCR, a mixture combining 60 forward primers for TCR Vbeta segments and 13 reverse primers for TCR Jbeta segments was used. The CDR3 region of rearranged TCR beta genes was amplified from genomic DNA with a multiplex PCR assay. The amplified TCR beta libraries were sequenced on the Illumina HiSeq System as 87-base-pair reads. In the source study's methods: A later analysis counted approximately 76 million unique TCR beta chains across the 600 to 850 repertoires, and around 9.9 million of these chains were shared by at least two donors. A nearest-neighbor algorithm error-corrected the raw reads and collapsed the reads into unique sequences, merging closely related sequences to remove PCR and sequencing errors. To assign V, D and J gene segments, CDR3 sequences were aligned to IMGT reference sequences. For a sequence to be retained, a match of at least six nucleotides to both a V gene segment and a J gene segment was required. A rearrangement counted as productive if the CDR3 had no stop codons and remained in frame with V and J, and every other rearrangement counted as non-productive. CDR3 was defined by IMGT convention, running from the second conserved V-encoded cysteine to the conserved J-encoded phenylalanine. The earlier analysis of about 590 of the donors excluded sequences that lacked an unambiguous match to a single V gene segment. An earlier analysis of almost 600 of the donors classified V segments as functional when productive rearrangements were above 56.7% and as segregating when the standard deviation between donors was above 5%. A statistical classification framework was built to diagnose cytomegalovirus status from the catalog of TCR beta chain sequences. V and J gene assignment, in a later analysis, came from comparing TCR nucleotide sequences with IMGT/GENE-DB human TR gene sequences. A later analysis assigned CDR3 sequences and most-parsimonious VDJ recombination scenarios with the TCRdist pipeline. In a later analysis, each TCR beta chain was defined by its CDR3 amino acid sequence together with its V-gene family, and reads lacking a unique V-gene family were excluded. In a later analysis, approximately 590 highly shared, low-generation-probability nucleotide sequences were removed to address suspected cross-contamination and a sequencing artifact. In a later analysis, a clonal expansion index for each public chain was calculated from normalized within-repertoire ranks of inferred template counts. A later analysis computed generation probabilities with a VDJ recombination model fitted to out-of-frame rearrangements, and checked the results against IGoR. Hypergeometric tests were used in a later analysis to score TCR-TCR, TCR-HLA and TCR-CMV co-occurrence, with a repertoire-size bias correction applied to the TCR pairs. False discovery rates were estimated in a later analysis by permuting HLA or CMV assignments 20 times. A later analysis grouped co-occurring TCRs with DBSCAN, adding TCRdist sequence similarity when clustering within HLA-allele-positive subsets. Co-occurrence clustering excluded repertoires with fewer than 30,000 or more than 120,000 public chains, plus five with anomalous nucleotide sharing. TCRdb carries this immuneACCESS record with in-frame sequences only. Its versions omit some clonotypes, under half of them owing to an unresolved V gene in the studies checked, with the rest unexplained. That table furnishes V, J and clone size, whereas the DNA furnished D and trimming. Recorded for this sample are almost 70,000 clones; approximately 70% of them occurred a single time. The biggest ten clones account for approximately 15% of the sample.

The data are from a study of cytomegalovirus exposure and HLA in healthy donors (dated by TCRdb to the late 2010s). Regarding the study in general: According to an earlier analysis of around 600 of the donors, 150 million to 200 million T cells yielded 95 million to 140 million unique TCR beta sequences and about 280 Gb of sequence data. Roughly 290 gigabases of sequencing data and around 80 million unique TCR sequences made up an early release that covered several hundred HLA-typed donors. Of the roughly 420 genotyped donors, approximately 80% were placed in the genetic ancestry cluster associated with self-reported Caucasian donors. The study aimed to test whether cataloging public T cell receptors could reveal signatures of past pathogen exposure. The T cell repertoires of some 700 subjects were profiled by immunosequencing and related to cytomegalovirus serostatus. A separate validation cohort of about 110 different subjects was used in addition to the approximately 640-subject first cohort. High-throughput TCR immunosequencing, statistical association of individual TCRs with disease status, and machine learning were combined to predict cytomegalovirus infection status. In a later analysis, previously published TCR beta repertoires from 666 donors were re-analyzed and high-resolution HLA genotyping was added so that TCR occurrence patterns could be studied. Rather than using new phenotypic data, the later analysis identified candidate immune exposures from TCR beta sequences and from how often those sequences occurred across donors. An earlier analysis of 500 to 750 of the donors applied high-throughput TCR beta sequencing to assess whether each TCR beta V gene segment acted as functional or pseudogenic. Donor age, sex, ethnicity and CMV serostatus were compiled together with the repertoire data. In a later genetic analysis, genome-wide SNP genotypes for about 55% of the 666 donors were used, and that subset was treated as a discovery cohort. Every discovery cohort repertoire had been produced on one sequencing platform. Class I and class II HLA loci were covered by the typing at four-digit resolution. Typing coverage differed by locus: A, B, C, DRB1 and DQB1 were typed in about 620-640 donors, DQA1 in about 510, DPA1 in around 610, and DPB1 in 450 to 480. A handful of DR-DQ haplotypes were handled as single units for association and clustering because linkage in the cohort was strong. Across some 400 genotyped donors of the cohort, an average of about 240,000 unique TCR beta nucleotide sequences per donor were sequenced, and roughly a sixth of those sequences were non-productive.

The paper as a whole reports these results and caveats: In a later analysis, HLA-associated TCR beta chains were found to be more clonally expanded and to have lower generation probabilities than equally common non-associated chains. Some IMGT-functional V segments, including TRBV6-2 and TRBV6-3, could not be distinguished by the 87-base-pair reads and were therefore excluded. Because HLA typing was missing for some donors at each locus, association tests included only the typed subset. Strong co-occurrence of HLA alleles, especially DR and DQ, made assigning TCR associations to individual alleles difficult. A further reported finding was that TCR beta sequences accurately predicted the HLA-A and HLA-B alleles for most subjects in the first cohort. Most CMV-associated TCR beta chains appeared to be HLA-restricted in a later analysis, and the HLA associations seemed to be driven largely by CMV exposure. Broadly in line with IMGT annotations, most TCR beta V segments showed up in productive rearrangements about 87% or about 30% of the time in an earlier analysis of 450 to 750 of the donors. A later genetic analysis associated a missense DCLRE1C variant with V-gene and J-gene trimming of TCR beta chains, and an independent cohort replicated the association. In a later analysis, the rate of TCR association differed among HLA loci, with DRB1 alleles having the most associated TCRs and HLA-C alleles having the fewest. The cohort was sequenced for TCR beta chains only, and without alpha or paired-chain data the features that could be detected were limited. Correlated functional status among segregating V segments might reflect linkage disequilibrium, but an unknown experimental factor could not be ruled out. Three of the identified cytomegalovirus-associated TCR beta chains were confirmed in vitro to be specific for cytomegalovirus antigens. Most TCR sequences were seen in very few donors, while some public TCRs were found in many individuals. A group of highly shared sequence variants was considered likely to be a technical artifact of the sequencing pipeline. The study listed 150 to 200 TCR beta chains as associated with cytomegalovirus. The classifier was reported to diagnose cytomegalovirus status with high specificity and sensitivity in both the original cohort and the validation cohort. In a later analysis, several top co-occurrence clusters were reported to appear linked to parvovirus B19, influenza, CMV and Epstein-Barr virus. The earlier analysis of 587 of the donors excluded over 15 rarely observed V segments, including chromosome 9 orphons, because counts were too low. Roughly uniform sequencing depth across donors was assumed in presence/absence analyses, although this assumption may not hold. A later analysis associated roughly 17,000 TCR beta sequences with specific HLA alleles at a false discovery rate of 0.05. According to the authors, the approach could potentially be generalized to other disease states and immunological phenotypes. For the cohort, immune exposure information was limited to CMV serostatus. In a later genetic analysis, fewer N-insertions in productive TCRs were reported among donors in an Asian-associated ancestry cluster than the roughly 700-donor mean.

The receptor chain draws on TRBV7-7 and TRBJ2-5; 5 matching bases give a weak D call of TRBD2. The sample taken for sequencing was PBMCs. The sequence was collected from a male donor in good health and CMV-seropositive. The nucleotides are TGTGCCAGCAGCTCGAGCGGATTGGGAGAGACCCAGTACTTC. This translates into CASSSSGLGETQYF.